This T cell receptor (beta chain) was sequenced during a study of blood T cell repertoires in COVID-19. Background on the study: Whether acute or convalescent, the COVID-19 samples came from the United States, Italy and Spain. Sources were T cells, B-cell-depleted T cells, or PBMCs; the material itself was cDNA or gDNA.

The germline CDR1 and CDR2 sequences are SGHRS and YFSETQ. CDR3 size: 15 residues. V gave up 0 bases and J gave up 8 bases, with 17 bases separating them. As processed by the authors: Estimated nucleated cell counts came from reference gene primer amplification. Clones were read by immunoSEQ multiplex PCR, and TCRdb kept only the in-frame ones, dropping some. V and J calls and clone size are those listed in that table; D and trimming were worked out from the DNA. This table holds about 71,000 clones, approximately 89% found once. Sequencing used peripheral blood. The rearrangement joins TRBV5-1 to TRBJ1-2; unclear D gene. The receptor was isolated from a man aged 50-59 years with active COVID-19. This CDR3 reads CASSLVGGGVGGYTF. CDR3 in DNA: TGCGCCAGCAGCTTGGTCGGTGGCGGGGTCGGGGGCTACACCTTC. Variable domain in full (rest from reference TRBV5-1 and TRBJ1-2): KAGVTQTPRYLIKTRGQQVTLSCSPISGHRSVSWYQQTPGQGLQFLFEYFSETQRNKGNFPGRFSGRQFSNSRSEMNVSTLELGDSALYLCASSLVGGGVGGYTFGSGTRLTVV.